These 3 T cell receptor beta chains came from one sample sequenced in a study of T-cell memory formation after mild COVID-19. Each CDR3 protein is one row after TCRdb ran MiXCR on the 5' RACE reads. The data show over 120,000 distinct CDR3 sequences, with 20% to 25% seen just once and approximately 24% held by the top ten. The sequenced sample consisted of PBMCs or a T cell subset sorted from them (not recorded which). These receptors all come from an adult woman who had mild COVID-19 (a few samples of this study predate the infection). Cell type and time point are not known.

This clonotype was seen more than once but under ten times. This chain links TRBV5-5 with TRBJ2-1; 7 bases fit TRBD1. The CDR3 is made up of 14 amino acids. Germline V gives CDR1 SGHKS, CDR2 YYEKEE (reference sequence). Trimming at V came to 4 bases and at J to 2 bases, leaving 3 bases not matched to a gene. CDR3 protein: CASSPDRAYNEQFF. CDR3 nucleotide sequence: TGTGCCAGCAGCCCTGACAGGGCCTACAATGAGCAGTTCTTC. The whole variable domain, remainder taken from reference TRBV5-5 and TRBJ2-1, is DAGVTQSPTHLIKTRGQQVTLRCSPISGHKSVSWYQQVLGQGPQFIFQYYEKEERGRGNFPDRFSARQFPNYSSELNVNALLLGDSALYLCASSPDRAYNEQFFGPGTRLTVL.

This chain connects TRBV5-1 to TRBJ2-2; 9 nucleotides agree with TRBD2. The CDR3 consists of 16 residues. The V gene's germline CDR1 is SGHRS and CDR2 YFSETQ. Trimming at V came to 2 bases and at J to 4 bases, leaving 6 bases not matched to a gene. This chain's CDR3 is CASSFVSGSATGELFF. CDR3 nucleotides: TGCGCCAGCAGCTTTGTTAGCGGGAGCGCCACCGGGGAGCTGTTTTTT.

This chain joins TRBV12-3 or TRBV12-4 and TRBJ2-3; 8 bases agree with TRBD2. With 3 bases clipped from V and 3 bases from J, the junction kept 8 bases outside the gene matches. This CDR3 contains 16 residues. The CDR3 nucleotides read TGTGCCAGCAGTTTCCTCGGGGGGGCGTCAACAGATACGCAGTATTTT. Protein product: CASSFLGGASTDTQYF.